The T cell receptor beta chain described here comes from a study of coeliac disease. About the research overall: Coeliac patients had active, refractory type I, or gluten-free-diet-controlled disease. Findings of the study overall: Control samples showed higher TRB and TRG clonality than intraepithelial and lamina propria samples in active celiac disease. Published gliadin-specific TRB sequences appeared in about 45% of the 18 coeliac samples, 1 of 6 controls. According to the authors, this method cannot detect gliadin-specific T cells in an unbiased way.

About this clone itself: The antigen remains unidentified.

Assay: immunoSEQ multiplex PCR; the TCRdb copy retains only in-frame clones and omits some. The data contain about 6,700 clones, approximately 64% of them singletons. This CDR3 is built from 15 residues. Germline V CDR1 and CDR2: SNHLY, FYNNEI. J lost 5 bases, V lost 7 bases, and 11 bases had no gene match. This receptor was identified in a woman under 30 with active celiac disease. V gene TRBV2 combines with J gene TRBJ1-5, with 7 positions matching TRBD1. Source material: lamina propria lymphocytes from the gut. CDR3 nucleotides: TGTGCCAGCAATGGACAGGTCCTACGGGATCAGCCCCAGCATTTT. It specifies CASNGQVLRDQPQHF.